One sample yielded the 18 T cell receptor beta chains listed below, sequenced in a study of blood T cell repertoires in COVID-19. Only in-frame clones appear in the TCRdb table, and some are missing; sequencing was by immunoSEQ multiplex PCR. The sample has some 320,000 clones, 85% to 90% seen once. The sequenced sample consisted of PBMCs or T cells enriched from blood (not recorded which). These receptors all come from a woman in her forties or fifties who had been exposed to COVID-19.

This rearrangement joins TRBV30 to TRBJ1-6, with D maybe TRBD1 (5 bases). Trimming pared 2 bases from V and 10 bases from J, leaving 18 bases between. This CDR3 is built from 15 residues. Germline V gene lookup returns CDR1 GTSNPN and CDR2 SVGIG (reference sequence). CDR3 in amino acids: CAWSLLDRRSSPLHF. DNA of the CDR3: TGTGCCTGGAGTTTATTAGACAGAAGGTCGTCACCCCTCCACTTT. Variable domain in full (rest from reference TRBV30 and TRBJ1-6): SQTIHQWPATLVQPVGSPLSLECTVEGTSNPNLYWYRQAAGRGLQLLFYSVGIGQISSEVPQNLSASRPQDRQFILSSKKLLLSDSGFYLCAWSLLDRRSSPLHFGNGTRLTVT.

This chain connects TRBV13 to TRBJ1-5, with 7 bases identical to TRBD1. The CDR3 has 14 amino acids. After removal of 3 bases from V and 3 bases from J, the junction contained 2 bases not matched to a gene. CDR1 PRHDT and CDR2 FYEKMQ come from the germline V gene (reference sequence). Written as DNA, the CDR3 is TGTGCCAGCAGCTTGGGACAGTACAATCAGCCCCAGCATTTT. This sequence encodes CASSLGQYNQPQHF.

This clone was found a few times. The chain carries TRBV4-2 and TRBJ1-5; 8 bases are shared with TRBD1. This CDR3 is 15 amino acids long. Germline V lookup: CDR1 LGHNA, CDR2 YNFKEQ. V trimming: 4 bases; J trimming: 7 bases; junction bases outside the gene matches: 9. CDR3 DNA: TGTGCCAGCAGCCGGGGAGACAGGGGTTCCCAGCCCCAGCATTTT. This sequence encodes CASSRGDRGSQPQHF.

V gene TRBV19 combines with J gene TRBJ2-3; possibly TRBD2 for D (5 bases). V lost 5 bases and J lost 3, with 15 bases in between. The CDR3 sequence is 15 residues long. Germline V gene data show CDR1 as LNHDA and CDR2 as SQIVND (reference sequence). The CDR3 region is CASSPTSLGTDTQYF. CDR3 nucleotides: TGTGCCAGTAGTCCCACTAGTCTGGGGACAGATACGCAGTATTTT. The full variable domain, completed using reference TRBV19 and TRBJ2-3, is DGGITQSPKYLFRKEGQNVTLSCEQNLNHDAMYWYRQDPGQGLRLIYYSQIVNDFQKGDIAEGYSVSREKKESFPLTVTSAQKNPTAFYLCASSPTSLGTDTQYFGPGTRLTVL.

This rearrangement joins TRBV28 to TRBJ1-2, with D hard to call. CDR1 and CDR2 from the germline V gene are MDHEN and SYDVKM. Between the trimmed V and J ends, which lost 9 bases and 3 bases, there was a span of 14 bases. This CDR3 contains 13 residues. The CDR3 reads CASSPPGDYGYTF. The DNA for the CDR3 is TGTGCCAGTTCCCCCCCCGGGGACTATGGCTACACCTTC.

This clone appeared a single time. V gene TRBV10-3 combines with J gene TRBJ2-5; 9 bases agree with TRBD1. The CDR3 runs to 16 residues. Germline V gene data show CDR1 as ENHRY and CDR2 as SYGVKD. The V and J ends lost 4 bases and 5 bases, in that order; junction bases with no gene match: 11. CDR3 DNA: TGTGCCATCAGTGGTTCGTTAACAGGGGGCTTGGAGACCCAGTACTTC. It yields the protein CAISGSLTGGLETQYF.

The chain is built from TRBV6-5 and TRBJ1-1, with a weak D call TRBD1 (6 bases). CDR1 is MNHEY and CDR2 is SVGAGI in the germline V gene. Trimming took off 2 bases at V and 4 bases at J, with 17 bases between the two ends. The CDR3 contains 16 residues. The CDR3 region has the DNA TGTGCCAGCAGTTACCGGACAGTATCTACGAGCACTGAAGCTTTCTTT. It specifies CASSYRTVSTSTEAFF.

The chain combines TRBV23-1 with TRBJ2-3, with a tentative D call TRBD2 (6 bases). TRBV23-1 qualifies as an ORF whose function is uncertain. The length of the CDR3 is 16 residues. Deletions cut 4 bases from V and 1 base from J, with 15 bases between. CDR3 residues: CASSPTEGSRTDTQYF. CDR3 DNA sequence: TGCGCCAGCAGTCCGACGGAGGGATCCCGCACAGATACGCAGTATTTT.

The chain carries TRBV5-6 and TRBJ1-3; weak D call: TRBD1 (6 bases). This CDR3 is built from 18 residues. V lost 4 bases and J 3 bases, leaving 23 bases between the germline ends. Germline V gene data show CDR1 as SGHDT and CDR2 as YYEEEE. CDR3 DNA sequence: TGTGCCAGCAGCCCTATCCGTGCCGCAGGGACATTTGGAAACACCATATATTTT. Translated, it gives CASSPIRAAGTFGNTIYF.

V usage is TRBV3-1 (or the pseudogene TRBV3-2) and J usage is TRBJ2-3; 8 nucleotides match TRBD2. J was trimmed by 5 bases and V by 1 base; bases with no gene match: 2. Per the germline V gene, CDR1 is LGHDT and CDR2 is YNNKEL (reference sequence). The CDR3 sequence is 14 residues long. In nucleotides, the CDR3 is TGTGCCAGCAGCCAAGCGGGGGGGCAAGATACGCAGTATTTT. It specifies CASSQAGGQDTQYF.

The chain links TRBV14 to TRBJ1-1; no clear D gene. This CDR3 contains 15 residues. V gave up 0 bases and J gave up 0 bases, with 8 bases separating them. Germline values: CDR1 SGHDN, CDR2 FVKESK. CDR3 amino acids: CASSQDGLMNTEAFF. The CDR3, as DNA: TGTGCCAGCAGCCAAGATGGCTTAATGAACACTGAAGCTTTCTTT.

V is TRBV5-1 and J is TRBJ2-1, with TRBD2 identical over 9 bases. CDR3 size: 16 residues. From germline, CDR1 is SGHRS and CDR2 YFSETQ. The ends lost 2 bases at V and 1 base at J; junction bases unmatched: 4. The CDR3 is CASSFTSGLSYNEQFF. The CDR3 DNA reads TGCGCCAGCAGCTTCACTAGCGGGTTATCCTACAATGAGCAGTTCTTC.

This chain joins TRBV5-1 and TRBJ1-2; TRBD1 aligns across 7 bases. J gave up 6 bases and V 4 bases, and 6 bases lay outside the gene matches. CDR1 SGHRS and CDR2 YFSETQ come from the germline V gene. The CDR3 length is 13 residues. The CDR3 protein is CASSARGQDGYTF. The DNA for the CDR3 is TGCGCCAGCAGCGCTAGGGGGCAGGATGGCTACACCTTC.

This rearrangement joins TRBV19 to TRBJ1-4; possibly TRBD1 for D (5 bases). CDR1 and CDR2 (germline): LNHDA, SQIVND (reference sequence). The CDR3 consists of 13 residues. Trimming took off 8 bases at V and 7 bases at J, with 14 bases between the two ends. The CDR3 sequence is CASSDRRGEKLFF. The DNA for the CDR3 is TGTGCCAGTTCCGACCGAAGGGGTGAAAAACTGTTTTTT. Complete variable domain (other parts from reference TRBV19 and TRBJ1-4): DGGITQSPKYLFRKEGQNVTLSCEQNLNHDAMYWYRQDPGQGLRLIYYSQIVNDFQKGDIAEGYSVSREKKESFPLTVTSAQKNPTAFYLCASSDRRGEKLFFGSGTQLSVL.

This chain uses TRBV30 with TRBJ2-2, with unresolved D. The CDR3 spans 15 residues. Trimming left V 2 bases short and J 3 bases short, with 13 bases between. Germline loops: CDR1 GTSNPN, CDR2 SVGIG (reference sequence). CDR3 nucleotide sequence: TGTGCCTGGAGTAGTGTGGGCGTGGACACCGGGGAGCTGTTTTTT. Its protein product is CAWSSVGVDTGELFF.

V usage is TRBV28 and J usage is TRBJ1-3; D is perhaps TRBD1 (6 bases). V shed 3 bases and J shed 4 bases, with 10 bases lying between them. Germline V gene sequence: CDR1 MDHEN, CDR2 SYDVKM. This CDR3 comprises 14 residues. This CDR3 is CASSFRGAGNTIYF. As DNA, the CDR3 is TGTGCCAGCAGTTTTCGGGGGGCAGGAAACACCATATATTTT.

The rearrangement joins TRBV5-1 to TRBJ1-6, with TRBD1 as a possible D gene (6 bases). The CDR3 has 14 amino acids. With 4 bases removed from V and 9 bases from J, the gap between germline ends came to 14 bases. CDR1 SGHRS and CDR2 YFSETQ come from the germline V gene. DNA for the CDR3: TGCGCCAGCAGCCTCCGGACAGTCAGTTCACCCCTCCACTTT. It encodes CASSLRTVSSPLHF.

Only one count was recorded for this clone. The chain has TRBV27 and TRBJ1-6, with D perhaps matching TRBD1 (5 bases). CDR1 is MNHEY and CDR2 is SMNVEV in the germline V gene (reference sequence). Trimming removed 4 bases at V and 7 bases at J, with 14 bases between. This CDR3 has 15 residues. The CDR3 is CASSSHRQGNSPLHF. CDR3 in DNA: TGTGCCAGCAGTTCGCACCGGCAGGGAAATTCACCCCTCCACTTT.